This TCR beta chain stems from a study of T cells in Graves' hyperthyroidism and ophthalmopathy. Study-wide points: A 13 V-J signature model discriminated ophthalmopathy versus stable hyperthyroidism.

There were TCR beta CDR3 regions amplified from RNA transcripts. HTBI primers were the set used in a first-round RT-PCR of the TCR CDR3. TCRdb reprocessed the multiplex PCR reads with MiXCR, giving one entry per CDR3 protein. This table holds approximately 590,000 distinct CDR3 sequences, more than 45% found once. The sample holds many counts of this clonotype. Its cognate antigen is unknown. The sample comprised peripheral blood or thyroid tissue (not recorded which). This clonotype was sampled from a woman aged 18-29 years with Graves' hyperthyroidism.

The CDR3 nucleotides read TGCAGCGCGGGACTGACTGGCTATGGCTACACCTTC. The encoded protein is CSAGLTGYGYTF. The gene calls are TRBV29-1 and TRBJ1-2; TRBD1 is a possible D gene (5 bases). This CDR3 has 12 residues. V was pared by 7 bases and J by 4 bases, with 13 bases between. The germline V gene has CDR1 SQVTM and CDR2 ANQGSEA.